This T cell receptor beta chain derives from a study of shared clonotypes between healthy human individuals. Study findings and constraints: Between a few donors, naive CD4 clonotypes were shared at a level of about 5%.

The CDR3 is 16 residues long. CDR1 and CDR2 (germline): MNHNY, SVGAGI (reference sequence). Trimming took off 6 bases at V and 0 bases at J, with 18 bases between the two ends. The table came from immunoSEQ multiplex PCR; TCRdb's copy has only in-frame clones and leaves some out. This sample has 550,000 to 750,000 clones, with 90% to 95% found just once. CD45RO-negative CD8 cells positively selected for CCR7 made up the naive population, which excluded terminally differentiated effector memory CD45RA+ cells. Comments on this clone: The antigen is not known.

The sequenced sample was naive CD8+ T cells sorted from blood. This chain links TRBV6-6 with TRBJ2-7; unclear D gene. This TCR came from a man younger than 45 in good health. The CDR3 nucleotides read TGTGCCAGCAGCACCTCATCAGGACCTTACTCCTACGAGCAGTACTTC. Its translation is CASSTSSGPYSYEQYF.